In this sample, the clone carrying this T cell receptor beta chain turned up many times. This record comes from a study of T cells after yellow fever vaccination. MiXCR, run by TCRdb on the 5' RACE reads, gives a single entry per CDR3 protein. The table lists approximately 120,000 distinct CDR3 sequences, 7.4% of them singletons. Trimming stripped 1 base from V and 4 bases from J, with 14 bases between. The CDR3 totals 17 residues. CDR1 and CDR2 from the germline V gene are MGHRA and YSYEKL. The chain combines TRBV4-1 with TRBJ2-6; D is unclear. The specimen comprised CD4+ T cells sorted from PBMCs, sampled 9 to 11 days after the first yellow fever vaccination. This clonotype originated in a man between 18 and 35 years old who received the YFV17D yellow fever vaccine. The CDR3 sequence: CASSQGRSWSGANVLTF. The CDR3 DNA sequence: TGCGCCAGCAGCCAAGGAAGATCTTGGTCGGGGGCCAACGTCCTGACTTTC.